What follows is one TCR beta chain and its context. Its antigen is undetermined. Some clones are missing from TCRdb's copy, which holds only in-frame ones; the method was immunoSEQ multiplex PCR. Altogether 35,000 to 45,000 clones are present, approximately 89% being singletons, with the ten largest covering roughly 1.9%. In germline, CDR1 is SGHTA, CDR2 FQGTGA. This CDR3 comprises 13 residues. Trimming left V 3 bases short and J 5 bases short, with 10 bases between. The sample originates from a study of T cell clonotyping in hematopoietic cell transplantation. Notes on the study in general: At the given depth, recipient repertoires were over 95% de novo clonotypes.

The genes are TRBV7-3 and TRBJ1-2; tentatively, D is TRBD1 (5 bases). The receptor comes from a woman between 40 and 55 years old in good health. Some clones in this sample may be carry-over from other donors' samples. What was sequenced was peripheral blood mononuclear cells. The CDR3 region has the DNA TGTGCCAGCAGCTTCGGTCAGGGATATGGCTACACCTTC. Translation: CASSFGQGYGYTF.